The next 23 T cell receptor beta chains were all read from a single sample in a study of OX40 agonist ivuxolimab in advanced cancers. The protocol was immunoSEQ multiplex PCR, while the TCRdb copy is restricted to in-frame clones and leaves out a portion. The sample carries approximately 74,000 clones, roughly four fifths recorded once. The sample consisted of CD4+ or CD8+ T cells sorted from blood, taken in a trial of the OX40 agonist ivuxolimab. Receptors were obtained from an adult with an advanced solid tumor such as melanoma, head and neck, liver or kidney cancer.

The gene calls are TRBV11-3 and TRBJ2-7; D gene unclear. The CDR3 loop spans 13 amino acids. V lost 1 base and J 3 bases, leaving 7 bases between the germline ends. CDR1 and CDR2 from the germline V gene are SGHNT and YENEEA. Written as DNA, the CDR3 is TGTGCCAGCAGCTTAGGGCCTTACTACGAGCAGTACTTC. This sequence encodes CASSLGPYYEQYF. Looking up the rest from reference TRBV11-3 and TRBJ2-7 gives the full variable domain: EAGVVQSPRYKIIEKKQPVAFWCNPISGHNTLYWYLQNLGQGPELLIRYENEEAVDDSQLPKDRFSAERLKGVDSTLKIQPAELGDSAVYLCASSLGPYYEQYFGPGTRLTVT.

This clone was picked up a small number of times. The CDR3 DNA reads TGCGCCAGCAGCTTATCGGGGGGCGAGGACACCGGGGAGCTGTTTTTT. Protein sequence: CASSLSGGEDTGELFF. The chain links TRBV5-1 to TRBJ2-2; D is possibly TRBD2 (7 bases). The CDR3 has 16 amino acids. From germline, CDR1 is SGHRS and CDR2 YFSETQ. V gave up 2 bases and J gave up 3 bases, with 14 bases separating them.

CDR3 sequence reads: CSVRTDLFGNSPLHF. The CDR3 coding sequence is TGCAGCGTACGGACAGATTTATTTGGCAATTCACCCCTCCACTTT. The rearrangement joins TRBV29-1 to TRBJ1-6, with TRBD1 as a possible D gene (6 bases). Between the trimmed V and J ends, which lost 6 bases and 7 bases, there was a span of 19 bases. The CDR3 covers 15 residues. Germline loops: CDR1 SQVTM, CDR2 ANQGSEA.

The CDR3 bases are TGTGCCATCAGTGAGAGGTCAGGGGAAACCGGGGAGCTGTTTTTT. It specifies CAISERSGETGELFF. This rearrangement joins TRBV10-3 to TRBJ2-2; D is possibly TRBD1 (6 bases). The V gene lost 2 bases and the J gene lost 5 bases, with 12 bases spanning the gap. Germline V lookup: CDR1 ENHRY, CDR2 SYGVKD. This CDR3 has 15 amino acids.

The V call is TRBV15, the J call TRBJ2-1; no reliable D call. CDR1 is LNHNV and CDR2 is YYDKDF in the germline V gene (reference sequence). There are 16 residues in the CDR3. V was shortened by 0 bases and J by 7 bases, with 16 bases between the two germline ends. The CDR3 reads CATSREASTSGNEQFF. The CDR3 DNA is TGTGCCACCAGCAGAGAGGCATCCACAAGTGGAAATGAGCAGTTCTTC.

This rearrangement joins TRBV11-2 to TRBJ1-3; tentative D call: TRBD1 (6 bases). CDR1 is SGHAT, CDR2 FQNNGV, per germline. The CDR3 covers 13 residues. V was pared by 5 bases and J by 6 bases, with 11 bases between. The CDR3: CASSTGSANTIYF. CDR3 sequence (DNA): TGTGCCAGCAGCACAGGGTCGGCAAACACCATATATTTT.

The gene calls are TRBV5-1 and TRBJ2-7; possibly TRBD1 for D (5 bases). In germline, CDR1 is SGHRS, CDR2 YFSETQ. This CDR3 has 15 residues. V dropped 7 bases and J dropped 4 bases, with 21 bases sitting between them. CDR3: CASAPVTGRQYEQYF. CDR3 DNA sequence: TGCGCCAGCGCTCCGGTTACAGGACGGCAATACGAGCAGTACTTC.

A single count supports this clone. The chain carries TRBV6-5 and TRBJ1-1; D call uncertain. Germline V lookup: CDR1 MNHEY, CDR2 SVGAGI. This CDR3 region has 13 residues. Trimming stripped 2 bases from V and 2 bases from J, with 6 bases between. The CDR3 DNA reads as TGTGCCAGCAGTTACGGGAAAAACACTGAAGCTTTCTTT. Protein sequence: CASSYGKNTEAFF.

The chain combines TRBV7-8 with TRBJ2-5; TRBD1 might be the D (6 bases). Between the trimmed V and J ends, which lost 5 bases and 4 bases, there was a span of 17 bases. The CDR3 sequence is 15 residues long. Germline-derived CDR1 and CDR2 are SGHVS and FQNEAQ. The CDR3 loop reads CASSRDTGLRETQYF. The CDR3, as DNA: TGTGCCAGCAGCCGGGACACCGGGCTTAGAGAGACCCAGTACTTC.

This chain connects TRBV7-2 to TRBJ2-7; TRBD1 matches at 9 bases. Trimming at V came to 1 base and at J to 1 base, leaving 8 bases not matched to a gene. CDR1 SGHTA and CDR2 FQGNSA come from the germline V gene. There are 17 residues in the CDR3. Here the CDR3 reads CASSLVGTGFESYEQYF. CDR3 nucleotide sequence: TGTGCCAGCAGCTTAGTAGGGACAGGGTTTGAGTCCTACGAGCAGTACTTC. Complete variable domain (other parts from reference TRBV7-2 and TRBJ2-7): GAGVSQSPSNKVTEKGKDVELRCDPISGHTALYWYRQSLGQGLEFLIYFQGNSAPDKSGLPSDRFSAERTGGSVSTLTIQRTQQEDSAVYLCASSLVGTGFESYEQYFGPGTRLTVT.

The chain is built from TRBV6-1 and TRBJ2-3; tentatively, D is TRBD1 (6 bases). Germline-derived CDR1 and CDR2 are MNHNS and SASEGT. The CDR3 covers 15 residues. V lost 3 bases to trimming and J lost 2 bases, with 12 bases between them. The CDR3 sequence: CASSDYGTNTDTQYF. CDR3 in DNA: TGTGCCAGCAGTGACTACGGGACAAACACAGATACGCAGTATTTT.

The chain is built from TRBV6-6 and TRBJ1-6, with a tentative D call TRBD1 (5 bases). Germline loops: CDR1 MNHNY, CDR2 SVGAGI (reference sequence). The CDR3 extends over 13 amino acids. Trimming pared 0 bases from V and 11 bases from J, leaving 8 bases between. DNA of the CDR3: TGTGCCAGCAGTTACTCGGGGGATACACCCCTCCACTTT. It is translated as CASSYSGDTPLHF.

The rearrangement links TRBV2 to TRBJ1-4; 7 bases map to TRBD1. CDR1 is SNHLY and CDR2 is FYNNEI in the germline V gene. The trim removed 6 bases at V and 4 bases at J, leaving 8 bases unmatched. This CDR3 comprises 15 residues. The chain's CDR3 is CASRAPGQINEKLFF. For the CDR3, the DNA is TGTGCCAGCAGGGCACCGGGACAGATTAATGAAAAACTGTTTTTT.

The rearrangement joins TRBV5-1 to TRBJ2-7; a possible D gene is TRBD1 (6 bases). The V end lost 2 bases, the J end lost 4 bases, and 13 bases lay between the germline ends. The CDR3 has 14 amino acids. The germline V gene encodes CDR1 SGHRS and CDR2 YFSETQ. The CDR3 coding sequence is TGCGCCAGCAGCTTTTCTGGACAGCAGTACGAGCAGTACTTC. Translating it yields CASSFSGQQYEQYF. The variable domain in full, with the rest retrieved from reference TRBV5-1 and TRBJ2-7, is KAGVTQTPRYLIKTRGQQVTLSCSPISGHRSVSWYQQTPGQGLQFLFEYFSETQRNKGNFPGRFSGRQFSNSRSEMNVSTLELGDSALYLCASSFSGQQYEQYFGPGTRLTVT.

The chain combines TRBV7-9 with TRBJ2-1; D remains unclear. Trimming removed 1 base from V and 8 bases from J, with 6 bases in between. This CDR3 has 12 amino acids. CDR1 is SEHNR and CDR2 is FQNEAQ in the germline V gene (reference sequence). Here the CDR3 DNA reads TGTGCCAGCAGCTTAGGAAGATATGAGCAGTTCTTC. Protein: CASSLGRYEQFF.

In DNA form, the CDR3 reads TGTGCCAGCAGCTTACTGGAGACCCAGTACTTC. Translation: CASSLLETQYF. The chain uses TRBV7-2 and TRBJ2-5; D not resolved. V lost 2 bases to trimming and J lost 5 bases, with 3 bases between them. There are 11 residues in the CDR3. Germline values: CDR1 SGHTA, CDR2 FQGNSA.

The rearrangement joins TRBV4-1 to TRBJ2-3; TRBD1 matches 8 bases. Germline values: CDR1 MGHRA, CDR2 YSYEKL. The junction had 9 bases not matched to a gene; V was cut back by 3 bases and J by 1 base. The CDR3 sequence is 17 residues long. In DNA, the CDR3 is TGCGCCAGCAGCCAGCCGGTTGGACAGGGTGGCACAGATACGCAGTATTTT. Its translation is CASSQPVGQGGTDTQYF.

The rearrangement joins TRBV7-3 to TRBJ2-3; D perhaps matches TRBD2 (6 bases). The CDR3 consists of 15 residues. Between the trimmed V and J ends, which lost 2 bases and 2 bases, there was a span of 11 bases. CDR1 is SGHTA, CDR2 FQGTGA, per germline. CDR3: CASSLGSGYTDTQYF. The DNA of the CDR3 is TGTGCCAGCAGCTTAGGTAGCGGATACACAGATACGCAGTATTTT.

The chain is built from TRBV6-5 and TRBJ2-2, with 10 bases aligning to TRBD2. Trimming removed 4 bases from V and 5 bases from J; junction bases left unmatched: 7. In germline, CDR1 is MNHEY, CDR2 SVGAGI. CDR3 size: 16 residues. The CDR3 region is CASSFLAGVDTGELFF. The CDR3 DNA is TGTGCCAGCAGTTTCCTAGCGGGGGTAGATACCGGGGAGCTGTTTTTT.

The V call is TRBV5-6, the J call TRBJ1-1, with D uncertain. The germline V gene has CDR1 SGHDT and CDR2 YYEEEE. The CDR3 consists of 15 residues. The germline V and J ends were trimmed by 2 bases and 3 bases, with 14 bases remaining between them. The CDR3 DNA follows: TGTGCCAGCAGCTTCGTGGGTAAACGGGACACTGAAGCTTTCTTT. Protein: CASSFVGKRDTEAFF.

The CDR3, as DNA: TGTGCCAGCAGCACCAACAGGGGTGGCTACACCTTC. Protein: CASSTNRGGYTF. The rearrangement links TRBV5-6 to TRBJ1-2; 7 bases fit TRBD1. V shed 4 bases and J 7 bases; nucleotides not matched to a gene: 4. Germline loops: CDR1 SGHDT, CDR2 YYEEEE. The CDR3 has 12 residues. Full variable domain (remainder filled in from reference TRBV5-6 and TRBJ1-2): DAGVTQSPTHLIKTRGQQVTLRCSPKSGHDTVSWYQQALGQGPQFIFQYYEEEERQRGNFPDRFSGHQFPNYSSELNVNALLLGDSALYLCASSTNRGGYTFGSGTRLTVV.

The J gene is TRBJ2-5, the V gene TRBV9; 9 nucleotides match TRBD2. The CDR3 spans 17 residues. V dropped 3 bases and J dropped 1; count of bases not matched to a gene: 10. CDR1 is SGDLS and CDR2 is YYNGEE in the germline V gene. The CDR3 spells CASSAISAGGLQETQYF. CDR3 in DNA: TGTGCCAGCAGCGCCATTTCAGCGGGGGGCCTCCAAGAGACCCAGTACTTC. The whole variable domain, remainder taken from reference TRBV9 and TRBJ2-5, is DSGVTQTPKHLITATGQRVTLRCSPRSGDLSVYWYQQSLDQGLQFLIQYYNGEERAKGNILERFSAQQFPDLHSELNLSSLELGDSALYFCASSAISAGGLQETQYFGPGTRLLVL.

The chain uses TRBV5-6 and TRBJ2-7, with 7 nucleotides matching TRBD2. CDR1 SGHDT and CDR2 YYEEEE come from the germline V gene. The CDR3 extends over 13 amino acids. V shed 0 bases and J 7 bases; nucleotides not matched to a gene: 4. In DNA form, the CDR3 reads TGTGCCAGCAGCTTGGGGCCGGGGGGAGAGCAGTACTTC. Translated, it gives CASSLGPGGEQYF. The whole variable domain, filled in from reference TRBV5-6 and TRBJ2-7, reads DAGVTQSPTHLIKTRGQQVTLRCSPKSGHDTVSWYQQALGQGPQFIFQYYEEEERQRGNFPDRFSGHQFPNYSSELNVNALLLGDSALYLCASSLGPGGEQYFGPGTRLTVT.